A selection of T cell receptor beta chains follows, all from one sample in a study of blood T cells in healthy people across ages. TCRdb independently ran MiXCR on the 5' RACE reads; one entry per CDR3 protein. Of just under 900,000 distinct CDR3 sequences in the sample, under 35% were seen once. The sample was blood. The receptors derive from a woman older than 75 in good health. CDR3s include the opening cysteine and the closing phenylalanine or tryptophan.

>TRBV12-3/TRBV12-4|TRBJ2-3
CASSFRGVKADTQYF
>TRBV4-1|TRBJ2-7
CASSPRTGITYEQYF
>TRBV20-1|TRBJ2-3
CSAPDYLHSTDTQYF
>TRBV6-6|TRBJ2-3
CASSVGWRGDTQYF
>TRBV6-1|TRBJ1-1
CASRGEQGTSLNTEAFF
>TRBV5-4|TRBJ1-2
CASSSGQGRGGYTF
>TRBV6-4|TRBJ1-1
CASSRQGWNTEAFF
>TRBV5-1|TRBJ1-5
CASSFTGGGNQPQHF
>TRBV5-1|TRBJ1-2
CASSVGGELYGYTF
>TRBV20-1|TRBJ2-7
CSAREQGKGHEQYF
>TRBV6-1|-
CASSEAEVAGVVYEQYF
>TRBV6-2/TRBV6-3|TRBJ2-5
CASSYIEGGPPRTQYF
>TRBV7-2|TRBJ2-3
CASSQLAPGDADTQYF